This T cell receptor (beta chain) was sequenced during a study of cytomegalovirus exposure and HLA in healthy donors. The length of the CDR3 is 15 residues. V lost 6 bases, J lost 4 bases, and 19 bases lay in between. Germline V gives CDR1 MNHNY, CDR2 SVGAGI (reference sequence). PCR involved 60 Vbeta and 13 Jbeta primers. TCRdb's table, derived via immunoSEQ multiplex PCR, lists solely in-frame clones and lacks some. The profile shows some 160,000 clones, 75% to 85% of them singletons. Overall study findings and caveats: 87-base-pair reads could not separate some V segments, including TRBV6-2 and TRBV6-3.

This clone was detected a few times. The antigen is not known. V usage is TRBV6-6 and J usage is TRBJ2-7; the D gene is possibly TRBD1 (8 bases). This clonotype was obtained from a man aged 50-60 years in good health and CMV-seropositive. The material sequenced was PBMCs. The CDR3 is CASSWGGTGRYEQYV. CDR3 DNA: TGTGCCAGCAGCTGGGGGGGGACAGGCCGATACGAGCAGTACGTC.